This note documents a single T cell receptor beta chain sequence. From germline, CDR1 is MNHEY and CDR2 SMNVEV (reference sequence). This CDR3 has 15 amino acids. Trimming removed 2 bases at V and 7 bases at J, with 17 bases between. The data derive from a study of blood T cell repertoires in COVID-19. Study-level information: In each case, the material was cDNA or gDNA derived from T cells, B-cell-depleted T cells, or PBMCs.

Profiling relied on immunoSEQ multiplex PCR, and the TCRdb table lists in-frame clones only, not all of them. The data contain 250,000 to 300,000 clones, roughly nine tenths of them singletons. Specimen: peripheral blood. The origin of this receptor is a woman in her 30s with COVID-19, enrolled during active disease. V and J are TRBV27 and TRBJ1-2, with a possible D match to TRBD1 (5 bases). CDR3 nucleotides: TGTGCCAGCAGTTTAAGTGGGACTTGGGGCATTGGCTACACCTTC. It codes for CASSLSGTWGIGYTF.